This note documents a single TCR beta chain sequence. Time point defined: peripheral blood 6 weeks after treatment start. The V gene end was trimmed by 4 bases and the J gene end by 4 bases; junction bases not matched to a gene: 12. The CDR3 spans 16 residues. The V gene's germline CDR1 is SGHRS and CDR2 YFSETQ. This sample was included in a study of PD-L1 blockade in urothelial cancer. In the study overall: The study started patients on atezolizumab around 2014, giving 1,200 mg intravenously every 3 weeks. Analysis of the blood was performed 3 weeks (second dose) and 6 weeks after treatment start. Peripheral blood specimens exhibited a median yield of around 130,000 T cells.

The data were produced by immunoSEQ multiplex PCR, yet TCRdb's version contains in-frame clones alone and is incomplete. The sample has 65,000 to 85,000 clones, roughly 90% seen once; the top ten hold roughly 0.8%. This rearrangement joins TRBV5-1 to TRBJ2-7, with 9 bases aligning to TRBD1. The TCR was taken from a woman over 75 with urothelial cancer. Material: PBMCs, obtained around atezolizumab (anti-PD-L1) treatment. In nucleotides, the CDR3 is TGCGCCAGCAGCGCGAGACCCGGGACAGGGCTTTACGAGCAGTACTTC. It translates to CASSARPGTGLYEQYF.